This T cell receptor (beta chain) was documented in a study of blood T cells in healthy people across ages. Study-level findings and limits: There were more naive CD4+ cells and higher diversity in long-lived donors than in aged donors.

Donors ranged from about 6 to 90 years old and were healthy Caucasians in Russia. The table lists this clonotype with a few counts. What it recognizes is unknown. Germline V CDR1 and CDR2: SGHVS, FQNEAQ. The CDR3 sequence is 14 residues long. The trim removed 5 bases at V and 11 bases at J, leaving 12 bases unmatched. Primers used in a second PCR of roughly 6 to 12 cycles were a sample-barcoded 5' primer and a J-beta primer mix. A template-switch adaptor with 12 random nucleotides tagged each cDNA molecule. TCRdb fed the 5' RACE reads into MiXCR, producing one record per CDR3 protein. The sample carries about 800,000 distinct CDR3 sequences, around 25% recorded once. In addition, the sample was reused for a study of T cells of mothers and their children. That report adds: Thymic selection shapes TCR recombination output in related pairs, and it does so similarly in unrelated pairs.

The origin of this receptor is a boy younger than 18 in good health. The chain has TRBV7-8 and TRBJ2-5, with 9 positions matching TRBD1. Material for sequencing was blood. The DNA for the CDR3 is TGTGCCAGCAGCCTTATACAGGGGGCTGAGGAGCAGTACTTC. Amino acid sequence: CASSLIQGAEEQYF.